Detailed here is one T cell receptor beta chain. The target antigen is unknown. The data are from a study of early T cells in non-severe SARS-CoV-2 infection. On the study more broadly: Sequencing of unsorted whole blood was done on bulk RNA, leaving chains unpaired. Notes on the study in general: Anti-spike CD8 responses were favored by VDJdb matching, which missed private and CD4 specificities.

Unique molecular identifiers were added to individual cDNA molecules. One entry per CDR3 protein results from TCRdb running MiXCR on the 5' RACE reads. The data contain about 59,000 distinct CDR3 sequences, roughly an eighth of them singletons. The CDR3 has 16 residues. Germline V gene data show CDR1 as WNHNN and CDR2 as SYGVQD (reference sequence). Deletions cut 0 bases from V and 12 bases from J, with 21 bases between. This receptor was identified in an adult who was a healthcare worker with PCR-confirmed SARS-CoV-2 infection or an uninfected control (not recorded which). The chain has TRBV10-1 and TRBJ2-1; D not resolved. Source: whole blood, taken at baseline. In DNA form, the CDR3 reads TGCGCCAGCAGTGAGTCGAAGACGGGCCCGACATTGGGGCAGTTCTTC. As protein: CASSESKTGPTLGQFF.